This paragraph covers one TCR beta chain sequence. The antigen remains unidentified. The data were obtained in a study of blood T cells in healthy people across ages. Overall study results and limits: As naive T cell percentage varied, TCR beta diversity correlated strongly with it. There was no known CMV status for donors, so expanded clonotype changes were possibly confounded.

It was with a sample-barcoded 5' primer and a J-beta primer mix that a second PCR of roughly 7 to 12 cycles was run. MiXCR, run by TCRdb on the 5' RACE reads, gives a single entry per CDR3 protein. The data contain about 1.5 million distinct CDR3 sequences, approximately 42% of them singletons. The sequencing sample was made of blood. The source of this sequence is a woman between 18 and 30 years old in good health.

CDR3 sequence (DNA): TGTGCCAGCAGCCTTTCGCCGAGGGGGTTGAACGAGCAGTACTTC. Translation: CASSLSPRGLNEQYF. The chain uses TRBV6-5 and TRBJ2-7, with TRBD1 as a possible D gene (6 bases). This CDR3 is built from 15 residues. Trimming removed 6 bases from V and 5 bases from J, with 20 bases in between. CDR1 MNHEY and CDR2 SVGAGI come from the germline V gene.